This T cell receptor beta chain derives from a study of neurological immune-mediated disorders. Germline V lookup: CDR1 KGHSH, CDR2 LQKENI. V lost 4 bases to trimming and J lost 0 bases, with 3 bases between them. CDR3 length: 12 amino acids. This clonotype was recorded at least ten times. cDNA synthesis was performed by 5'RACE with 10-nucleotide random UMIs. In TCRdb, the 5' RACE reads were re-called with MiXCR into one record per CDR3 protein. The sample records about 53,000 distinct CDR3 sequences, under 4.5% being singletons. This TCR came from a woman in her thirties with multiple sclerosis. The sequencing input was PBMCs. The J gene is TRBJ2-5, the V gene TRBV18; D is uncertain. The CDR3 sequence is CASSQYQETQYF. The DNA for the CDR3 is TGTGCCAGCTCACAGTACCAAGAGACCCAGTACTTC.